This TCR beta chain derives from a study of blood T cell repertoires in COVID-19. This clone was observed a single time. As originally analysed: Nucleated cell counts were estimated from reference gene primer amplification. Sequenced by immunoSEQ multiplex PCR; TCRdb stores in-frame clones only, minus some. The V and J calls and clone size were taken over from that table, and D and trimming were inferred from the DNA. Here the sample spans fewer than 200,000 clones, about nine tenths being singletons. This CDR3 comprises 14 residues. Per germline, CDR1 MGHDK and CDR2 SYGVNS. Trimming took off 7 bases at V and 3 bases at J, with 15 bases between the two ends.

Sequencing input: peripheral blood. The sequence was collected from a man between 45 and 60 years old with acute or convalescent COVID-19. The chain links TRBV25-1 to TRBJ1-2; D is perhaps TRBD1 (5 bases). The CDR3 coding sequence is TGTGCCAGCAATGGAAAAGGGGCCCACTATGGCTACACCTTC. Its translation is CASNGKGAHYGYTF.